Below are 22 T cell receptor beta chains sequenced from a single sample in a study of identical twins. TCRdb passed the 5' RACE reads through MiXCR, listing each CDR3 protein once. The sample lists under 300,000 distinct CDR3 sequences, around 15% occurring once. What was sequenced was memory (CD45RO+) T cells sorted from blood. Receptor source: a woman between 18 and 29 years old in good health.

This clonotype appeared many times. This rearrangement joins TRBV20-1 to TRBJ1-1, with TRBD1 matching 9 bases. The J segment lost 3 bases and the V segment lost 7 bases, leaving 3 bases of the junction unmatched. Germline assignment: CDR1 DFQATT and CDR2 SNEGSKA (reference sequence). This CDR3 contains 12 residues. This chain's CDR3 is CSVGQGHTEAFF. The CDR3 DNA follows: TGCAGTGTAGGACAGGGGCACACTGAAGCTTTCTTT.

This sequence joins TRBV5-1 and TRBJ2-1, with 9 positions matching TRBD2. The CDR3 runs to 15 residues. Germline assignment: CDR1 SGHRS and CDR2 YFSETQ. With 6 bases clipped from V and 0 bases from J, the junction kept 4 bases outside the gene matches. The CDR3: CASMKLAGSYNEQFF. In DNA form, the CDR3 reads TGCGCCAGCATGAAACTAGCGGGCTCCTACAATGAGCAGTTCTTC.

A few counts support this clonotype. The chain carries TRBV7-2 and TRBJ2-1, with 14 nucleotides matching TRBD2. Germline V CDR1 and CDR2: SGHTA, FQGNSA. The trim removed 4 bases at V and 10 bases at J, leaving 3 bases unmatched. The CDR3 contains 14 residues. CDR3 residues: CASSSRTSGGEQFF. CDR3 bases: TGTGCCAGCAGCTCCCGGACTAGCGGGGGGGAGCAGTTCTTC. The complete variable domain, with remaining parts taken from reference TRBV7-2 and TRBJ2-1, reads GAGVSQSPSNKVTEKGKDVELRCDPISGHTALYWYRQSLGQGLEFLIYFQGNSAPDKSGLPSDRFSAERTGGSVSTLTIQRTQQEDSAVYLCASSSRTSGGEQFFGPGTRLTVL.

The genes are TRBV3-1 and TRBJ2-3; D gene uncertain. The CDR3 loop spans 14 amino acids. V lost 11 bases and J lost 4, with 19 bases in between. Germline V gene sequence: CDR1 LGHDT, CDR2 YNNKEL (reference sequence). CDR3 region: CAVSKTVAADTQYF. The CDR3 coding sequence is TGTGCCGTTTCGAAAACGGTAGCAGCAGATACGCAGTATTTT.

In its sample, this clonotype was seen a few times. The chain links TRBV2 to TRBJ2-2, with TRBD1 as a possible D gene (5 bases). V shed 11 bases and J shed 3 bases, with 10 bases lying between them. Germline V lookup: CDR1 SNHLY, CDR2 FYNNEI. The CDR3 extends over 12 amino acids. CDR3: CAGQGYTGELFF. The CDR3 DNA reads TGTGCCGGGCAGGGTTACACCGGGGAGCTGTTTTTT.

This clonotype was counted at least ten times. The V gene is TRBV12-3 or TRBV12-4, the J gene TRBJ1-3; the D is unclear. V was cut by 6 bases and J by 0 bases, with 9 bases left in between. This CDR3 region has 14 residues. The CDR3 region is CASRKSDSGNTIYF. The CDR3 DNA reads TGTGCCAGCAGGAAGTCCGACTCTGGAAACACCATATATTTT.

This clonotype was detected only a few times. V gene TRBV3-1 combines with J gene TRBJ2-7, with D tentatively TRBD1 or TRBD2 (6 bases each). CDR3 length: 15 amino acids. Germline V gives CDR1 LGHDT, CDR2 YNNKEL (reference sequence). V shed 3 bases and J shed 2 bases, with 14 bases lying between them. Here the CDR3 reads CASSHGGGLTYEQYF. CDR3 DNA: TGTGCCAGCAGCCACGGAGGGGGGCTTACCTACGAGCAGTACTTC.

Only a few counts were recorded for this clonotype. The V gene is TRBV5-1, the J gene TRBJ2-5; 8 bases match TRBD2. The CDR3 is 15 residues long. Germline V CDR1 and CDR2: SGHRS, YFSETQ. J lost 4 bases, V lost 4 bases, and 9 bases had no gene match. CDR3 sequence (DNA): TGCGCCAGCAGCCCGGGACTAGACCTTCGAGAGACCCAGTACTTC. Protein product: CASSPGLDLRETQYF.

This clonotype has a handful of counts. In DNA form, the CDR3 reads TGTGCCAGCAGTACAGGGGTTTATGGGGAGCTGTTTTTT. Its protein is CASSTGVYGELFF. This sequence joins TRBV28 and TRBJ2-2; TRBD1 agrees at 7 bases. Per the germline V gene, CDR1 is MDHEN and CDR2 is SYDVKM. V was clipped by 5 bases and J by 8 bases; unmatched bases: 5. The CDR3 is 13 residues long.

This clonotype occurred a few times. The rearrangement links TRBV3-1 to TRBJ2-7; 12 bases are a match to TRBD2. This CDR3 spans 21 amino acids. Per the germline V gene, CDR1 is LGHDT and CDR2 is YNNKEL (reference sequence). The V and J ends lost 0 bases and 3 bases, in that order; junction bases with no gene match: 18. CDR3 DNA: TGTGCCAGCAGCCAAGAATTCACTAGCGGGAGGCCACTCCAACCCCTCTACGAGCAGTACTTC. It is translated as CASSQEFTSGRPLQPLYEQYF.

This clonotype showed up many times. The chain links TRBV5-1 to TRBJ1-1; tentative D call: TRBD1 (5 bases). The CDR3 has 13 residues. Germline assignment: CDR1 SGHRS and CDR2 YFSETQ. Trimming cost V 0 bases and J 5 bases, with 8 bases left between them. CDR3 in amino acids: CASSLEGRTEAFF. The CDR3 DNA reads TGCGCCAGCAGCTTGGAGGGGAGGACTGAAGCTTTCTTT.

In its sample, this clonotype was seen a few times. The chain links TRBV7-6 to TRBJ1-4; D gene unclear. V was pared by 0 bases and J by 8 bases, with 16 bases between. CDR3 length equals 16 residues. Germline CDR1 is SGHVS and CDR2 is FNYEAQ. DNA for the CDR3: TGTGCCAGCAGCTTAGCGGGCAGTTCGGGGTCCGAAAAACTGTTTTTT. This translates into CASSLAGSSGSEKLFF. Using reference TRBV7-6 and TRBJ1-4 for the parts outside the CDR3, the full variable domain is GAGVSQSPRYKVTKRGQDVALRCDPISGHVSLYWYRQALGQGPEFLTYFNYEAQQDKSGLPNDRFSAERPEGSISTLTIQRTEQRDSAMYRCASSLAGSSGSEKLFFGSGTQLSVL.

V and J are TRBV12-3 or TRBV12-4 and TRBJ1-6; D might be TRBD1 (6 bases). The ends were cut back, 7 bases at V and 8 bases at J, with 18 bases in the middle. There are 15 residues in the CDR3. The CDR3 nucleotides read TGTGCCAGCACTCTCAGCGGCAGGGGAGATTCACCCCTCCACTTT. The encoded protein is CASTLSGRGDSPLHF.

The sample holds many counts of this clonotype. The chain couples TRBV20-1 to TRBJ2-3; 8 bases align to TRBD2. The CDR3 loop spans 15 amino acids. The V segment lost 5 bases and the J segment 5 bases; nucleotides outside the gene matches: 12. Germline CDR1 DFQATT, CDR2 SNEGSKA (reference sequence). In DNA, the CDR3 is TGCAGTGCTGCCCCGGGACACGGGGGGGAAGATACGCAGTATTTT. Translated, it gives CSAAPGHGGEDTQYF.

Only a few counts were recorded for this clonotype. The chain joins TRBV20-1 to TRBJ2-7; TRBD2 aligns across 13 bases. After removal of 6 bases from V and 3 bases from J, the junction contained 14 bases not matched to a gene. CDR3 length: 17 residues. Germline lookup yields CDR1 DFQATT and CDR2 SNEGSKA (reference sequence). This CDR3 reads CSAMTSGGSAAVYEQYF. The CDR3 nucleotides read TGCAGTGCCATGACTAGCGGGGGGTCCGCAGCGGTCTACGAGCAGTACTTC.

The chain is built from TRBV20-1 and TRBJ2-1; TRBD1 or TRBD2 may be the D gene (5 bases each). Germline V gene lookup returns CDR1 DFQATT and CDR2 SNEGSKA (reference sequence). The CDR3 sequence is 14 residues long. Trimming removed 4 bases from V and 6 bases from J, with 16 bases in between. The CDR3 protein is CSAIIRDRRNEQFF. The CDR3 nucleotides are TGCAGTGCTATTATCAGGGACCGTCGCAATGAGCAGTTCTTC.

This clonotype has a handful of counts. The chain joins TRBV6-2 or TRBV6-3 to TRBJ2-1; TRBD2 agrees at 9 bases. CDR3 length: 17 amino acids. The germline V gene encodes CDR1 MNHEY and CDR2 SVGEGT. After removal of 0 bases from V and 6 bases from J, the junction contained 9 bases not matched to a gene. In DNA, the CDR3 is TGTGCCAGCAGTTACTCGATAGCTAGCGGGAAACGCAATGAGCAGTTCTTC. Translation: CASSYSIASGKRNEQFF.

This clonotype was observed a handful of times. This chain uses TRBV14 with TRBJ2-1, with TRBD2 matching over 8 bases. This CDR3 is 17 amino acids long. Germline lookup yields CDR1 SGHDN and CDR2 FVKESK. V shed 2 bases, J shed 8 bases, and the junction held 14 bases outside the gene matches. CDR3 in DNA: TGTGCCAGCAGCCAACTTCGCGCGAGCGGGAGCCGGCATGAGCAGTTCTTC. This encodes CASSQLRASGSRHEQFF. Variable domain in full (rest from reference TRBV14 and TRBJ2-1): EAGVTQFPSHSVIEKGQTVTLRCDPISGHDNLYWYRRVMGKEIKFLLHFVKESKQDESGMPNNRFLAERTGGTYSTLKVQPAELEDSGVYFCASSQLRASGSRHEQFFGPGTRLTVL.

This clonotype was recorded at least ten times. This sequence joins TRBV5-1 and TRBJ2-1; 12 bases align to TRBD2. The CDR3 loop spans 16 amino acids. The V gene's germline CDR1 is SGHRS and CDR2 YFSETQ. Trimming cost V 3 bases and J 4 bases; bases outside gene matches: 5. The DNA for the CDR3 is TGCGCCAGCAGCTGGACCGGGACTAGCGGGTACAATGAGCAGTTCTTC. Translating it yields CASSWTGTSGYNEQFF.

This clonotype has just a few counts. The chain carries TRBV2 and TRBJ2-5, with TRBD1 matching over 7 bases. Germline V gives CDR1 SNHLY, CDR2 FYNNEI. Trimming removed 7 bases from V and 4 bases from J; junction bases left unmatched: 9. The CDR3 runs 14 residues. CDR3 DNA sequence: TGTGCCAGCAATTCACTTGCAGGGGGAGAGACCCAGTACTTC. Translating it yields CASNSLAGGETQYF.

This clonotype has just a few counts. This rearrangement joins TRBV29-1 to TRBJ2-2; D possibly corresponds to TRBD2 (5 bases). The CDR3 is 14 residues long. With 1 base removed from V and 2 bases from J, the gap between germline ends came to 8 bases. The germline V gene encodes CDR1 SQVTM and CDR2 ANQGSEA. The CDR3 loop reads CSVEGTRNTGELFF. The CDR3 DNA sequence: TGCAGCGTTGAAGGGACTCGCAACACCGGGGAGCTGTTTTTT.

This clonotype was seen a handful of times. The chain employs TRBV5-1 and TRBJ2-7; perhaps TRBD2 as D (6 bases). CDR1 is SGHRS and CDR2 is YFSETQ in the germline V gene. This CDR3 contains 13 residues. Between the trimmed V and J ends, which lost 3 bases and 5 bases, there was a span of 12 bases. Written as DNA, the CDR3 is TGCGCCAGCAGCTGGGAGGCACACGACGAGCAGTACTTC. The encoded protein is CASSWEAHDEQYF.